This T cell receptor beta chain was recorded in a study of Ad26.COV2.S vaccination and SARS-CoV-2 variants. Treatment given: roughly 20 received Ad26.COV2.S at low or high dose, single or two shots; five or six received placebo; per-sample allocation not given. Specimens were obtained on day 63 following the first vaccine or placebo injection. TCRdb's table, derived via immunoSEQ multiplex PCR, lists solely in-frame clones and lacks some. The sample holds 300,000 to 350,000 clones; 88% are singletons and the top ten take 6.4%. This clone was seen a single time. The CDR3 totals 15 residues. Germline values: CDR1 MNHEY, CDR2 SVGAGI. Deletions cut 0 bases from V and 4 bases from J, with 13 bases between.

This sequence originates from a person between 18 and 65 years old who received the Ad26.COV2.S COVID-19 vaccine or a placebo. Sample: peripheral blood, taken in a trial of Ad26.COV2.S vaccine versus placebo. The V call is TRBV6-5, the J call TRBJ2-7; D not resolved. Here the CDR3 DNA reads TGTGCCAGCAGTTACTCGAGGTTTCAGCCATACGAGCAGTACTTC. It yields the protein CASSYSRFQPYEQYF.